The text below deals with one TCR beta chain. Its antigen remains undetermined. No much larger clonotype is one base removed from it; base qualities were not supplied. These data belong to a study of blood T cell repertoires in COVID-19 (dated by TCRdb to about 2020). Regarding the complete study: The collaborator samples originated in the United States, Italy and Spain and spanned the acute and convalescent phases of COVID-19. The prospective study material was composed of cDNA or gDNA derived from T cells, B-cell-depleted T cells, or PBMCs. The dataset comprised deeply sampled blood TCRbeta repertoires from subjects exposed to, actively infected with, or recovered from COVID-19. A freely available public database, intended as a resource for researchers studying the immune response to SARS-CoV-2, is where the repertoires were released. The samples were drawn from two sources: the first 160 participants of the ongoing ImmuneRACE study, and about 1,300 subjects contributed by 6 global collaborators. A de-identified subject ID, COVID-19 status, age in years and sex were almost always included in the sample metadata. HLA class I and class II types, where available, came from metadata supplied by the sample provider rather than from assay-based typing. Paper-wide results and their limitations: Clinical and demographic metadata were provided uncurated, with the amount varying by source and participant.

V was cut back by 1 base and J by 0 bases, leaving a gap of 9 bases between them. From a lookup of the germline V gene, CDR1 and CDR2 are MNHNS and SASEGT. The CDR3, cysteine through phenylalanine, is 15 amino acids long. The kept DNA is CDR3 alone, 45 bases in frame from the first base. Collaborating institutions collected whole blood in K2EDTA tubes following their own protocols. For TCRbeta analysis, collaborator samples were shipped as frozen whole blood, as isolated PBMCs, or as DNA extracted from either sample type. The immunoSEQ Assay, a bias-controlled multiplex PCR, was used to amplify TCRbeta CDR3 regions from genomic DNA. Concerning the study's data processing: Nucleated cell counts per sample were estimated from amplification of reference gene primers within the assay. To quantify the absolute abundance of each unique TCRbeta CDR3 rearrangement, sequence reads were collapsed and filtered. For each sample, productive Simpson clonality was calculated by taking the square root of Simpson's diversity index across productive rearrangements. TCRdb stores this immuneACCESS table with in-frame sequences only. Part of the clones is absent; in the studies checked, under half of the shortfall reflects unresolved V genes, and no reason is known for the rest. The DNA gave D and trimming, while V, J and clone size come from that table. The sample table contains tens of thousands of clones; only one count was recorded for roughly 80% of them. The top ten constitute about a sixth of the sample.

The sequenced material came from peripheral blood. The chain is encoded by TRBV6-1 joined to TRBJ1-1, with TRBD1 perhaps the D gene, on 5 matching bases. The TCR was taken from a woman aged 55-70 years with acute or convalescent COVID-19. CDR3 loop: CASSEVGGMNTEAFF. The base sequence is TGTGCCAGCAGTGAAGTGGGGGGGATGAACACTGAAGCTTTCTTT.